The sequence of this TCR beta chain was determined in a study of shared clonotypes between healthy human individuals. Points from the study as a whole: Clonotype sharing across donors was expected to vary with sequencing depth. Non-shared clonotypes displayed generation probabilities falling below those of clonotypes present in all four donors.

Libraries were prepared by immunoSEQ multiplex PCR; TCRdb keeps only in-frame clonotypes and omits some of them. The repertoire includes hundreds of thousands of clones, roughly 95% of them detected once, and about 0.11% sits in the top ten. A remark on this clone: Its antigen is currently unknown.

Between the trimmed V and J ends, which lost 6 bases and 4 bases, there was a span of 12 bases. CDR3 length: 13 residues. Germline V CDR1 and CDR2: SGHVS, FNYEAQ. CD45RO negativity and positive selection for CCR7 defined naive CD8 cells, a population that excluded terminally differentiated effector memory CD45RA+ cells. The V call is TRBV7-6, the J call TRBJ2-5; D remains ambiguous. The sequencing input was naive CD8+ T cells sorted from blood. The TCR was taken from a woman aged 25 to 39 in good health. The CDR3 spells CASRSVLAETQYF. CDR3 nucleotides: TGTGCCAGCAGAAGTGTGTTGGCAGAGACCCAGTACTTC.